This T cell receptor beta chain is drawn from a study of control samples from healthy donors and cancer patients. With respect to this clone: The germline gene is not matched at one end of the junction; a read error may be the cause. The identical CDR3 is also encoded by other nucleotide sequences in the sample.

Germline CDR1 reads SGDLS; CDR2 reads YYNGEE. This CDR3 contains 16 residues. Here immunoSEQ multiplex PCR was the method, and the copy in TCRdb shows in-frame clones only, minus some. The sample has fewer than 100,000 clones; around nine tenths are singletons. The chain employs TRBV9 and TRBJ2-3, with D perhaps TRBD1 or TRBD2 (6 bases each). Specimen: blood. This receptor was obtained from a woman in her 50s in good health. CDR3 nucleotide sequence: TGTGCCAGCAGCGTCCTCGGGGGCTACAGCACGGATACGCAGTATTTT. Its protein is CASSVLGGYSTDTQYF. The full variable domain, its missing parts supplied by reference TRBV9 and TRBJ2-3, is DSGVTQTPKHLITATGQRVTLRCSPRSGDLSVYWYQQSLDQGLQFLIQYYNGEERAKGNILERFSAQQFPDLHSELNLSSLELGDSALYFCASSVLGGYSTDTQYFGPGTRLTVL.